A single sample is the source of the 6 T cell receptor beta chains below, sequenced in a study of blood T cell repertoires in COVID-19. Only in-frame clones appear in the TCRdb table, and some are missing; sequencing was by immunoSEQ multiplex PCR. This table holds around 170,000 clones, 86% found once. The sample taken for sequencing was peripheral blood. The source of these receptors is a woman between 25 and 40 years old with active or convalescent COVID-19.

The V call is TRBV27, the J call TRBJ1-1; D is unclear. Trimming removed 8 bases at V and 8 bases at J, with 15 bases between. This CDR3 region has 12 residues. Germline loops: CDR1 MNHEY, CDR2 SMNVEV (reference sequence). The CDR3, as DNA: TGTGCCAGCCTCCCCGGTACGTTCGAAGCTTTCTTT. Its translation is CASLPGTFEAFF.

Only a few counts were recorded for this clone. This chain uses TRBV5-1 with TRBJ1-2, with a weak D call TRBD1 (5 bases). Germline V CDR1 and CDR2: SGHRS, YFSETQ. The CDR3 contains 15 residues. The V end lost 0 bases, the J end lost 10 bases, and 19 bases lay between the germline ends. The CDR3 sequence is CASSLGTGTSLDYTF. DNA for the CDR3: TGCGCCAGCAGCTTGGGTACCGGGACTAGCCTCGACTACACCTTC.

This chain connects TRBV4-1 to TRBJ2-7; 9 bases map to TRBD1. V dropped 4 bases and J dropped 1; count of bases not matched to a gene: 2. There are 14 residues in the CDR3. Looked up from germline, CDR1 is MGHRA and CDR2 is YSYEKL. The CDR3 is CASSLDRGSYEQYF. CDR3 coding DNA: TGCGCCAGCAGCCTCGACAGGGGGTCCTACGAGCAGTACTTC.

The chain employs TRBV11-2 and TRBJ2-7; 7 positions agree with TRBD2. Germline CDR1 is SGHAT and CDR2 is FQNNGV. V lost 3 bases to trimming and J lost 1 base; unmatched junction nucleotides: 12. CDR3 length: 17 residues. The CDR3 bases are TGTGCCAGCAGCTTGGGGGAAGGGAGGGGACCTTCCTACGAGCAGTACTTC. Its protein is CASSLGEGRGPSYEQYF.

The chain recombines TRBV4-1 with TRBJ2-7; D is ambiguous. CDR3 length equals 13 residues. V lost 0 bases and J lost 3, with 6 bases in between. In germline, CDR1 is MGHRA, CDR2 YSYEKL. The CDR3 reads CASSQDERYEQYF. Here the CDR3 DNA reads TGCGCCAGCAGCCAAGATGAGCGCTACGAGCAGTACTTC.

The chain recombines TRBV5-1 with TRBJ2-7; TRBD1 agrees at 11 bases. The CDR3 is 15 amino acids. V shed 0 bases, J shed 3 bases, and the junction held 2 bases outside the gene matches. Germline-derived CDR1 and CDR2 are SGHRS and YFSETQ. CDR3 DNA sequence: TGCGCCAGCAGCTTGGCCGGGACAGGGGGCTACGAGCAGTACTTC. The encoded protein is CASSLAGTGGYEQYF.